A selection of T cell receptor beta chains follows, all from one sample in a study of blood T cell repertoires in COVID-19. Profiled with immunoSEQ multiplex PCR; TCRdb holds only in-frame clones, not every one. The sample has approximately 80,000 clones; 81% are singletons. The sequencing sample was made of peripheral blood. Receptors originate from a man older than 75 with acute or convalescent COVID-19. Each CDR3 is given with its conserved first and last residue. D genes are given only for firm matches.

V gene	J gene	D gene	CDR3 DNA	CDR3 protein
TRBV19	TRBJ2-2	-	TGTGCCAGTAGTCCCGCCACGGGGACGGGACAAATAAACACCGGGGAGCTGTTTTTT	CASSPATGTGQINTGELFF
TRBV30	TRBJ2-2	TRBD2	TGTGCCTGGAGTCGCTTCCGGACTAGCGGGAGCCACACCGGGGAGCTGTTTTTT	CAWSRFRTSGSHTGELFF
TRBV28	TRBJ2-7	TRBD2	TGTGCCAGCATTCGGGGGAGGGAAGGGGAGGACGAGCAGTACTTC	CASIRGREGEDEQYF
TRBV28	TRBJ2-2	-	TGTGCCAGCAGTGGATGGACTGCGAGCGGCACCGGGGAGCTGTTTTTT	CASSGWTASGTGELFF
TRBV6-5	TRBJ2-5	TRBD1	TGTGCCAGCAGTCGCAGGGGGCAAGAGACCCAGTACTTC	CASSRRGQETQYF
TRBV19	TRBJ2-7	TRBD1	TGTGCCAGTAGTATTAGACAGGGCTACGAGCAGTACTTC	CASSIRQGYEQYF
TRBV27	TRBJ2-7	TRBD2	TGTGCCAGCAGTTTATCGGGACTAGGCCGATCCGAGCAGTACTTC	CASSLSGLGRSEQYF
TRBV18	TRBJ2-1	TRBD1	TGTGCCAGCTCACTACGACAGGGACGATACAATGAGCAGTTCTTC	CASSLRQGRYNEQFF
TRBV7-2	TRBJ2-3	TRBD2	TGTGCCAGCAGCTTGGGACTAGCGGGCCGCACAGATACGCAGTATTTT	CASSLGLAGRTDTQYF
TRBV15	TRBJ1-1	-	TGTGCCACCAGCAGAGATACACGGGACTACGAGGTCATCAGGGAAGCTTTCTTT	CATSRDTRDYEVIREAFF